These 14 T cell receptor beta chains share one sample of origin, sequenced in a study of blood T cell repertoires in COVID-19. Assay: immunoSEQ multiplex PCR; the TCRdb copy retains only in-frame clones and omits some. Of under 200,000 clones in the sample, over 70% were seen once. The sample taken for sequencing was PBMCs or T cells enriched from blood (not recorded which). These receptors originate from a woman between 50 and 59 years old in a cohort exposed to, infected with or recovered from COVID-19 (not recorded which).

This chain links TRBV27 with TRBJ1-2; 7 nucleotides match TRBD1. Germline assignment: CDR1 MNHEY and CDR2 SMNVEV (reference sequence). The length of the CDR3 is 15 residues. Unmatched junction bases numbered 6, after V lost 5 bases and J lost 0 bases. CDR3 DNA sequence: TGTGCCAGCAGTCTCCGGACAGGACCTAACTATGGCTACACCTTC. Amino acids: CASSLRTGPNYGYTF.

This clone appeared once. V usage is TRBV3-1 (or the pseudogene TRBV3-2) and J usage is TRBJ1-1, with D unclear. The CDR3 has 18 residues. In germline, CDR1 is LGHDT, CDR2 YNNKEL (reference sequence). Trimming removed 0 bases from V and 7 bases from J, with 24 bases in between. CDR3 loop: CASSQDWRTLGFSSEAFF. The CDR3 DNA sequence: TGTGCCAGCAGCCAAGATTGGAGGACTTTGGGATTTTCTAGTGAAGCTTTCTTT.

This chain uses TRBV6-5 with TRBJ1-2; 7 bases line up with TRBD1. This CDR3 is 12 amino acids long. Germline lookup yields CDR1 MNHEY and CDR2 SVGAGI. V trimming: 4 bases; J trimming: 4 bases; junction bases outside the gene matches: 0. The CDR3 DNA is TGTGCCAGCAGTTGGGACAGCTATGGCTACACCTTC. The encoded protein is CASSWDSYGYTF.

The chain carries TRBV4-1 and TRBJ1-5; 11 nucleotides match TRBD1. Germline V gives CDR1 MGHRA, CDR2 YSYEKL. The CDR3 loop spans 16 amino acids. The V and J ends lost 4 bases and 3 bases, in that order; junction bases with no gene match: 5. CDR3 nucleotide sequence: TGCGCCAGCAGCCCAAGGGACAGGGGGTACAATCAGCCCCAGCATTTT. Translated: CASSPRDRGYNQPQHF.

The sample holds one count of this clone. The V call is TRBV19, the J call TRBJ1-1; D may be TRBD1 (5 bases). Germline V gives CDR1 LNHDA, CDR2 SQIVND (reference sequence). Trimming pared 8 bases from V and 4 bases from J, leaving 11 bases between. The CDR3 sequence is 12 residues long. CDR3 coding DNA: TGTGCCAGTGTATCAAGGGGCACTGAAGCTTTCTTT. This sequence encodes CASVSRGTEAFF.

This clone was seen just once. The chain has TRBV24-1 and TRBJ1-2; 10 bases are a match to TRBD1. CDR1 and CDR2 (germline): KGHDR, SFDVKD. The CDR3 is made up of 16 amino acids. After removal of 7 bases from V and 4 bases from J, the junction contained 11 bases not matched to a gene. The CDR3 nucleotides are TGTGCCACCAGCGCACGGGACAGGGGTGGCTCCTATGGCTACACCTTC. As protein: CATSARDRGGSYGYTF.

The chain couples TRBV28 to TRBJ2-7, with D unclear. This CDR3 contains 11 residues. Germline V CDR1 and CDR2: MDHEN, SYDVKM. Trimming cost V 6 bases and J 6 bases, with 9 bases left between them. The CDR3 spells CASSRRGEQYF. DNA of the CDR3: TGTGCCAGCAGCCGTCGCGGCGAGCAGTACTTC.

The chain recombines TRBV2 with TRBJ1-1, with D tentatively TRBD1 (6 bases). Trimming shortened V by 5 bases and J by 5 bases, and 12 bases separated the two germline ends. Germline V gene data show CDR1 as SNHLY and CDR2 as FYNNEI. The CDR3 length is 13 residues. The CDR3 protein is CASSYEQGTEAFF. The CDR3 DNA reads TGTGCCAGCAGTTATGAACAGGGAACTGAAGCTTTCTTT.

The CDR3 DNA is TGTGCCAGCAGTTTATCTATGTCGGGAGGGAACTACGAGCAGTACTTC. As protein: CASSLSMSGGNYEQYF. The chain employs TRBV27 and TRBJ2-7, with 8 bases lining up with TRBD2. Unmatched junction bases numbered 7, after V lost 0 bases and J lost 3 bases. This CDR3 region has 16 residues. Germline V gene sequence: CDR1 MNHEY, CDR2 SMNVEV (reference sequence).

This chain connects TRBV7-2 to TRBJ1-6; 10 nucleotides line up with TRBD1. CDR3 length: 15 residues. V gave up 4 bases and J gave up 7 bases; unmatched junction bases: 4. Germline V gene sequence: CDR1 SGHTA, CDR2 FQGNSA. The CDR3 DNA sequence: TGTGCCAGCAGCTGGGGACAGGGGATGAATTCACCCCTCCACTTT. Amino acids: CASSWGQGMNSPLHF. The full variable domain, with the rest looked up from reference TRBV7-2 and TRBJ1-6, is GAGVSQSPSNKVTEKGKDVELRCDPISGHTALYWYRQSLGQGLEFLIYFQGNSAPDKSGLPSDRFSAERTGGSVSTLTIQRTQQEDSAVYLCASSWGQGMNSPLHFGNGTRLTVT.

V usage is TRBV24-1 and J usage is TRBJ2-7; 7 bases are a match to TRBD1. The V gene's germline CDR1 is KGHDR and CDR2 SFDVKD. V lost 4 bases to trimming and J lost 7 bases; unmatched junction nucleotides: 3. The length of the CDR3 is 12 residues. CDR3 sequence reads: CATSDHRGEQYF. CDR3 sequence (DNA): TGTGCCACCAGTGACCACAGGGGAGAGCAGTACTTC.

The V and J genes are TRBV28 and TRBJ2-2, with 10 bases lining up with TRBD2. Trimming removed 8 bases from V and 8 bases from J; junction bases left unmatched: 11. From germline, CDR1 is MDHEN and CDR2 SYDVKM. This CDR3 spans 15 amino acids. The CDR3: CASGSLAGVRGELFF. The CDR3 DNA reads TGTGCCAGCGGGTCCCTAGCGGGAGTGAGGGGGGAGCTGTTTTTT.

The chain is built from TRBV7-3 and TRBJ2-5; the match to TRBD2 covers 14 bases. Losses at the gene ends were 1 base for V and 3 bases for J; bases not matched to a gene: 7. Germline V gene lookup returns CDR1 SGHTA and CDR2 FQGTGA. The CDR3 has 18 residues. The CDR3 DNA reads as TGTGCCAGCAGCTTAAAGGCGACTAGCGGGGGGGCCAAAGAGACCCAGTACTTC. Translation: CASSLKATSGGAKETQYF. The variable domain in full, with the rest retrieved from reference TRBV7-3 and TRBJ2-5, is GAGVSQTPSNKVTEKGKYVELRCDPISGHTALYWYRQSLGQGPEFLIYFQGTGAADDSGLPNDRFFAVRPEGSVSTLKIQRTERGDSAVYLCASSLKATSGGAKETQYFGPGTRLLVL.

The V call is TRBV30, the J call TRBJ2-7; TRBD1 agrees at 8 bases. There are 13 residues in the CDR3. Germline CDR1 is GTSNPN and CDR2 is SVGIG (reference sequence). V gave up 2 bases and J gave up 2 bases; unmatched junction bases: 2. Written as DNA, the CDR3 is TGTGCCTGGAGTCAGGGGGCAGCCTACGAGCAGTACTTC. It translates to CAWSQGAAYEQYF.